Listed below are T cell receptor beta chains from one sample, sequenced in a study of Ad26.COV2.S vaccination and SARS-CoV-2 variants. Method: immunoSEQ multiplex PCR; TCRdb's copy keeps in-frame clones and lacks some. The data show fewer than 900,000 clones, roughly nine tenths seen once. Sequencing was performed on peripheral blood, taken in a trial of Ad26.COV2.S vaccine versus placebo. These receptors were collected from a person aged 18-60 years who received the Ad26.COV2.S COVID-19 vaccine or a placebo. Each CDR3 is given with its conserved first and last residue. The order of the fields is V gene, CDR3 protein.

V gene: TRBV5-1
CDR3 protein: CASSGQGTTGYTF

V gene: TRBV24-1
CDR3 protein: CATGGPSTDTQYF

V gene: TRBV19
CDR3 protein: CASSNRDRATEAFF

V gene: TRBV5-1
CDR3 protein: CASSLAPGQGFSYNSPLHF

V gene: TRBV5-1
CDR3 protein: CASSSSQETQYF

V gene: TRBV6-5
CDR3 protein: CASNNLMNTEAFF

V gene: TRBV10-3
CDR3 protein: CAISGGAPDTQYF

V gene: TRBV18
CDR3 protein: CASSPPGQQETQYF

V gene: TRBV4-3
CDR3 protein: CASSPGQGAFYEQYF

V gene: TRBV19
CDR3 protein: CASSIASPGRSLYEQYF

V gene: TRBV3-1/TRBV3-2
CDR3 protein: CASSQDPGLAGGKQFF

V gene: TRBV10-1
CDR3 protein: CASPGGGEYEQYF

V gene: TRBV7-8
CDR3 protein: CASSLSAGGPAYEQYF

V gene: TRBV7-9
CDR3 protein: CASSPRRGGRHEQYF

V gene: TRBV9
CDR3 protein: CASSVGGRDAFF

V gene: TRBV7-9
CDR3 protein: CATQRGPNQPQHF

V gene: TRBV11-3
CDR3 protein: CASSSSGTGQETQYF

V gene: TRBV6-5
CDR3 protein: CASSSPWGSRQETQYF

V gene: TRBV19
CDR3 protein: CASSEGLAGYNEQFF

V gene: TRBV5-1
CDR3 protein: CASSPTLAGRETQYF

V gene: TRBV7-9
CDR3 protein: CASSSLGTDSNTGELFF

V gene: TRBV5-1
CDR3 protein: CASSLVVAGNNEQFF

V gene: TRBV5-5
CDR3 protein: CASTLWPTGELFF

V gene: TRBV4-3
CDR3 protein: CASSPGTTDTQYF

V gene: TRBV3-1/TRBV3-2
CDR3 protein: CASSQDSGGGSEQYF

V gene: TRBV4-2
CDR3 protein: CASSQEGLASYEQYF

V gene: TRBV30
CDR3 protein: CAWSVWTGVYEQYF

V gene: TRBV11-2
CDR3 protein: CASSSDTPGGETQYF

V gene: TRBV19
CDR3 protein: CASSLRDRGINEQFF

V gene: TRBV18
CDR3 protein: CASSPDREEGYTF

V gene: TRBV6-4
CDR3 protein: CASRNTNRGDEQFF

V gene: TRBV6-2/TRBV6-3
CDR3 protein: CASSHQGQGADTQYF

V gene: TRBV6-4
CDR3 protein: CASSEGGSDTGELFF

V gene: TRBV28
CDR3 protein: CASSLGFGYTF

V gene: TRBV9
CDR3 protein: CASSETTGVEQYF

V gene: TRBV7-8
CDR3 protein: CASSETSWNSPLHF

V gene: TRBV27
CDR3 protein: CASSDGPRRGSGELFF

V gene: TRBV7-9
CDR3 protein: CASSLTGVLMNTEAFF

V gene: TRBV11-2
CDR3 protein: CASSHGLAAYNEQFF

V gene: TRBV10-3
CDR3 protein: CAISDTPYEQYF

V gene: TRBV11-2
CDR3 protein: CASSPSGGAYNEQFF

V gene: TRBV7-2
CDR3 protein: CASSLVGRGLAGEQYF

V gene: TRBV14
CDR3 protein: CASSPLDRVYYGYTF

V gene: TRBV10-1
CDR3 protein: CASSSSGRAFGADTQYF

V gene: TRBV5-1
CDR3 protein: CASSLEANHPSF

V gene: TRBV5-1
CDR3 protein: CASSDAYEQYF

V gene: TRBV19
CDR3 protein: CASRQDSGNTIYF

V gene: TRBV2
CDR3 protein: CASGGNQPQHF

V gene: TRBV10-3
CDR3 protein: CAIAPWQAGNTEAFF

V gene: TRBV27
CDR3 protein: CANTLGLRRKGTYEQYF

V gene: TRBV19
CDR3 protein: CASSDGQSSYEQYF

V gene: TRBV7-2
CDR3 protein: CASSLAHTSGTFF

V gene: TRBV30
CDR3 protein: CAWSLTGTGGNIQYF

V gene: TRBV10-3
CDR3 protein: CAISETGAGEKLFF

V gene: TRBV7-8
CDR3 protein: CASSSRQGDGLRETQYF

V gene: TRBV5-6
CDR3 protein: CASSLGHTGTEAFF

V gene: TRBV12-5
CDR3 protein: CASGLVTGEAFF

V gene: TRBV19
CDR3 protein: CASSIRLAERYFYNEQFF

V gene: TRBV6-5
CDR3 protein: CASSRQGAGGYTF

V gene: TRBV7-9
CDR3 protein: CASSGRGINEKLFF